The rows below give T cell receptor beta chains drawn from one sample of a study of blood T cell repertoires in COVID-19. Data came from immunoSEQ multiplex PCR; TCRdb stores just in-frame clones and leaves some out. This table has 190,000 or so clones, approximately 84% appearing once. The sequenced sample was peripheral blood. The receptors originated from a human donor with acute or convalescent COVID-19. The donor label of this sample is uncertain. CDR3s include the opening cysteine and the closing phenylalanine or tryptophan. A D gene is named only where the DNA matches it firmly. Clone size is stated in some rows and not others, as once, few, many or a class when expanded.

abundance	d_gene	j_gene	v_gene	CDR3aa	CDR3nt
-	TRBD1	TRBJ2-1	TRBV5-1	CASSFGGDRGPKFAQFF	TGCGCCAGCAGCTTCGGTGGCGACAGGGGGCCCAAGTTTGCGCAGTTCTTC
-	TRBD1	TRBJ1-1	TRBV3-1/TRBV3-2	CASSHTILTGGSEAFF	TGTGCCAGCAGCCATACGATTTTAACAGGGGGATCTGAAGCTTTCTTT
-	TRBD1	TRBJ1-6	TRBV6-1	CASSVPFLGQHNSPLHF	TGTGCCAGCAGTGTCCCTTTCCTGGGACAGCATAATTCACCCCTCCACTTT
-	TRBD1	TRBJ2-3	TRBV9	CASSVGGTGLGLSTDTQYF	TGTGCCAGCAGCGTAGGGGGGACAGGGTTGGGCCTAAGCACAGATACGCAGTATTTT
-	-	TRBJ1-6	TRBV28	CASSLSGLADSPLHF	TGTGCCAGCAGTTTATCCGGATTGGCGGATTCACCCCTCCACTTT
-	TRBD1	TRBJ1-6	TRBV5-6	CASSRRDRRINSPLHF	TGTGCCAGCAGCAGAAGGGACAGGCGAATTAATTCACCCCTCCACTTT
-	-	TRBJ1-5	TRBV30	CAWSVGGSSNQPQHF	TGTGCCTGGAGTGTAGGAGGGAGTAGCAATCAGCCCCAGCATTTT
-	-	TRBJ2-3	TRBV5-1	CASSFYSGGDTQYF	TGCGCCAGCAGCTTTTATAGCGGCGGGGATACGCAGTATTTT
-	TRBD1	TRBJ1-1	TRBV2	CASSQGQVMNTEAFF	TGTGCCAGCAGTCAAGGACAGGTCATGAACACTGAAGCTTTCTTT
-	-	TRBJ1-5	TRBV15	CATSRENRVTNQPQHF	TGTGCCACCAGCAGAGAGAACAGGGTTACGAATCAGCCCCAGCATTTT
-	-	TRBJ2-1	TRBV18	CATKQSSYNEQFF	TGTGCCACCAAACAGAGCTCCTACAATGAGCAGTTCTTC
-	-	TRBJ2-2	TRBV6-5	CASRDDRPLGELFF	TGTGCCAGCAGGGACGACAGGCCCTTAGGGGAGCTGTTTTTT
-	TRBD2	TRBJ2-7	TRBV27	CASSLEAGGPHEQYF	TGTGCCAGCAGTCTCGAAGCGGGAGGGCCCCACGAGCAGTACTTC
-	-	TRBJ2-5	TRBV7-2	CASSLGGGTETQYF	TGTGCCAGCAGCTTAGGTGGCGGGACCGAGACCCAGTACTTC
-	TRBD1	TRBJ1-2	TRBV7-3	CASSLVPGGFYGYTF	TGTGCCAGCAGCTTAGTCCCAGGGGGCTTCTATGGCTACACCTTC
-	TRBD1	TRBJ1-5	TRBV2	CASSSGTGGSQPQHF	TGTGCCAGCAGTAGTGGGACAGGGGGCAGTCAGCCCCAGCATTTT
-	TRBD2	TRBJ2-7	TRBV11-2	CASSLAAGGGVYEQYF	TGTGCCAGCAGCTTAGCCGCGGGAGGAGGGGTCTACGAGCAGTACTTC
few	-	TRBJ2-2	TRBV29-1	CSAKGAGGNTGELFF	TGCAGCGCGAAGGGGGCGGGAGGGAACACCGGGGAGCTGTTTTTT
-	TRBD2	TRBJ2-1	TRBV25-1	CASSESGTSYNEQFF	TGTGCCAGCAGTGAATCCGGGACTAGCTACAATGAGCAGTTCTTC
once	-	TRBJ2-3	TRBV29-1	CSVDAPQGTDTQYF	TGCAGCGTTGATGCCCCACAGGGTACAGATACGCAGTATTTT
-	-	TRBJ2-4	TRBV18	CASSPPSSVIQYF	TGTGCCAGCTCACCACCGTCTAGTGTCATTCAGTACTTC
-	TRBD2	TRBJ2-3	TRBV4-2	CASSQDTSGRADTQYF	TGTGCCAGCAGCCAAGATACTAGCGGGAGAGCGGATACGCAGTATTTT
-	TRBD2	TRBJ2-1	TRBV7-9	CASSLASGSLFF	TGTGCCAGCAGCTTAGCTAGCGGGAGTCTGTTCTTC
-	-	TRBJ2-5	TRBV7-6	CASGPRGETQYF	TGTGCCAGCGGCCCCAGAGGTGAGACCCAGTACTTC
-	-	TRBJ1-5	TRBV12-3/TRBV12-4	CASSSQDSQPQHF	TGTGCCAGCAGTTCCCAAGATAGTCAGCCCCAGCATTTT
-	TRBD2	TRBJ2-7	TRBV6-5	CASSYAGLAGVEQYF	TGTGCCAGCAGTTACGCGGGACTAGCGGGAGTCGAGCAGTACTTC
-	-	TRBJ1-4	TRBV6-6	CASRSKGGFEKLFF	TGTGCCAGCAGGTCGAAGGGGGGGTTTGAAAAACTGTTTTTT
-	TRBD1	TRBJ1-2	TRBV28	CASSGQGIYGYTF	TGTGCCAGCAGTGGACAGGGGATCTATGGCTACACCTTC
-	TRBD1	TRBJ1-2	TRBV7-9	CASSGYGQGYGYTF	TGTGCCAGCAGCGGTTATGGACAGGGATATGGCTACACCTTC
-	-	TRBJ1-1	TRBV4-1	CASSRARAETEAFF	TGCGCCAGCAGCCGGGCCAGGGCGGAAACTGAAGCTTTCTTT
-	TRBD1	TRBJ2-5	TRBV19	CASSSTGGKETQYF	TGTGCCAGTAGTAGCACAGGGGGCAAAGAGACCCAGTACTTC
-	TRBD1	TRBJ1-4	TRBV5-1	CASSLGDRVQGKLFF	TGCGCCAGCAGCCTGGGGGACAGGGTCCAGGGAAAACTGTTTTTT
-	TRBD1	TRBJ2-7	TRBV2	CASSNRGAYEQYF	TGTGCCAGCAGTAACAGGGGGGCCTACGAGCAGTACTTC
-	-	TRBJ1-1	TRBV9	CASSAGMNTEAFF	TGTGCCAGCAGCGCAGGGATGAACACTGAAGCTTTCTTT
-	-	TRBJ2-1	TRBV6-2/TRBV6-3	CASSLPPGNEQFF	TGTGCCAGCAGCCTGCCACCGGGGAATGAGCAGTTCTTC
-	TRBD2	TRBJ2-7	TRBV7-9	CASSLAGLASLNEQYF	TGTGCCAGCAGCTTAGCTGGACTAGCGTCTCTAAACGAGCAGTACTTC